This T cell receptor (beta chain) is from a study of blood T cell repertoires in COVID-19. Turning to the study itself: Acute-phase and convalescent COVID-19 samples originated in the United States, Italy and Spain.

In the original workflow: From reference gene primer amplification, estimates of nucleated cell counts were derived. Only in-frame clones appear in the TCRdb table, and some are missing; sequencing was by immunoSEQ multiplex PCR. From that table come the V and J calls and clone size; the DNA was used to work out D and trimming. Here the sample spans about 200,000 clones, more than 75% being singletons. The TCR originated in a man aged 50-59 years with acute or convalescent COVID-19. Sequencing input: peripheral blood.

The CDR3 DNA reads as TGTGCCTGGAGCATAGGGCGGGCGGTCTATAGCAATCAGCCCCAGCATTTT. As protein: CAWSIGRAVYSNQPQHF. The V and J genes are TRBV30 and TRBJ1-5, with D unclear. Germline assignment: CDR1 GTSNPN and CDR2 SVGIG (reference sequence). This CDR3 has 17 amino acids. Trimming removed 3 bases at V and 0 bases at J, with 18 bases between.